This TCR beta chain was sequenced in a study of blood T cell repertoires in COVID-19. Study in general: Whether acute or convalescent, the COVID-19 samples came from the United States, Italy and Spain.

The CDR3 is 13 residues long. The germline CDR1 and CDR2 sequences are MNHEY and SVGAGI. Trimming pared 6 bases from V and 6 bases from J, leaving 11 bases between. Participant-given clinical history determined each cohort assignment. Two negative PCRs, clearance, or symptom resolution had been documented for recovered Cohort 3 donors. Under the authors' procedure: For nucleated cells, counts were estimated from reference gene primer amplification. Profiled with immunoSEQ multiplex PCR; TCRdb holds only in-frame clones, not every one. The V and J calls and the clone size are those of that table, but D and trimming were determined from the DNA. The data hold roughly 150,000 clones, with roughly 80% observed a single time.

The sequence derives from a woman aged 55-75 years who had recovered from COVID-19. V and J are TRBV6-5 and TRBJ1-4, with TRBD1 as a possible D gene (6 bases). The sequencing sample was made of PBMCs or T cells enriched from blood (not recorded which). The CDR3, as DNA: TGTGCCAGCAGCCAACAGGGTGATGAAAAACTGTTTTTT. Encoded protein: CASSQQGDEKLFF.